This TCR beta chain was captured in a study of shared clonotypes between healthy human individuals (dated by TCRdb to between 2020 and 2021). Study-level background: A few men and a couple of women, aged 18 to 49 years, made up the cohort. For each donor, CD4 naive and CD4 memory were each given three plates, CD8 naive was given two plates, and CD8 memory was given one plate. To estimate repertoire size and how much clonotype sharing occurs between individuals, the study deeply sequenced the blood TCR repertoires of roughly 5 healthy adults. To increase sequencing depth and limit assay-specific biases, different laboratories used diverse techniques to prepare libraries and sequence TCR repertoires. Leukapheresis yielded between about 0.85 and 10 billion PBMCs per donor. Results the study describes overall, beyond this receptor: Roughly 5% of naive CD4, 3.5% of naive CD8, approximately 2.2% of memory CD4, and about 0.4% of memory CD8 clonotypes were shared across a few donors. Based on pairwise subsampling, the degree of clonotype sharing among donors was expected to be affected by sequencing depth. Compared with non-shared clonotypes, clonotypes shared by all four sorted-subset donors had higher generation probabilities. Even with the large sequencing depth, rarefaction of the sorted-subset datasets indicated that sequencing was incomplete. Because the study included a small number of donors, the genetic and exposure-history diversity represented was limited. Sampling was restricted to blood, and TCR repertoires in tissue are likely to differ from TCR repertoires in blood. Naive subsets generally had larger estimated clonotype richness than memory subsets did.

Using the deep immunoSEQ assay, TCR CDR3 regions were amplified from genomic DNA by multiplex PCR. Extracted genomic DNA from each cell subset was distributed evenly across all wells of several immunoSEQ 96-well plates, and each plate was treated as a replicate. For sorted subsets, each replicate PCR was loaded with 200 ng genomic DNA, equivalent to 30,000 or so T cell genomes. Purified libraries were quantified with a Qubit 3.0 fluorometer, sized on a Bioanalyzer 2100, and re-quantified with the KAPA Library Quantification kit. Each immunoSEQ 96-well plate was sequenced on its own single-read 150-cycle Illumina NextSeq 550 flow cell. Turning to the authors' computational methods: Because the immunoSEQ output included only junctional sequences and no quality scores, the filtering could not be the same as the filtering used for full-length reads. To assign V/J genes and CDR3, sequences were annotated against IMGT germline references using PyIR, a Python wrapper for IgBLAST v1.9. Reads were removed for weak V/J assignments (E-value above 1e-6), missing CDR3, stop codons, out-of-frame junctions, or ambiguous translated residues. V3J clonotypes were defined by identical inferred V gene, J gene, and CDR3 amino acid sequence. To compute the percentage overlap between repertoires, the number of shared unique clonotypes was divided by the size of the smaller repertoire. RTK rarefaction, the Chao1 estimator, and Recon v2.1 estimates of unobserved clonotypes were used to assess repertoire richness. For all TCRbeta clonotypes obtained by the gDNA method from several donors, generation probabilities were computed with OLGA. Held by TCRdb, this immuneACCESS table contains in-frame sequences only and omits some clones. Under half of the omission traces to an unresolved V gene where checked; the cause of the rest is unknown. V, J and clone size reflect that table, while D and trimming were determined from the DNA. The sample has about 1,800,000 clones on record, over 85% of them singletons. Under 1.5% of the sample is held by the ten biggest clonotypes.

For the CD8 naive samples, CD45RO-negative cells were positively selected for CCR7, yielding a CD45RA+CCR7+ population from which TemRA cells were excluded. The donors were healthy, HIV-negative adults who had no recently reported acute infections or vaccinations. Only Caucasian adults living in Nashville, Tennessee, USA were represented among the donors. After blood collection by leukapheresis, PBMCs were isolated using Ficoll-Histopaque density gradient centrifugation and then cryopreserved in the vapor phase of liquid nitrogen. Analytical flow cytometry was used to check the purity and quantity of every magnetically sorted T cell population. From each sorted fraction, genomic DNA was isolated and quantified by UV absorbance on a Nanodrop 2000c. The CDR3 goes from the cysteine to the phenylalanine over 17 residues. CDR3 DNA is the only sequence kept; it has 51 bases, read in frame from the first base. The germline V gene specifies MGHRA as CDR1 and YSYEKL as CDR2. Trimming at the junction amounts to 3 bases on V and 0 bases on J, and the germline ends lie 15 bases apart.

Comments on this clone: Its target antigen remains unknown. Base quality data are lacking; no much larger clone is found one base away.

Here the chain combines TRBV4-1 and TRBJ1-3, and possibly TRBD1, on 5 matching bases. This TCR derives from a man aged 18-30 years in good health. Source material: naive CD8+ T cells sorted from blood. This specimen's cell subset or site label, interpreted: CD45RA+CCR7+. The DNA sequence reads TGCGCCAGCAGCCAGGCTTCGGGGACCCTCTCTGGAAACACCATATATTTT. This is translated as CASSQASGTLSGNTIYF.